This T cell receptor beta chain stems from a study of cytomegalovirus exposure and HLA in healthy donors. Study context: A later analysis reported the same platform for the roughly 110 validation repertoires and the 666 first-cohort repertoires.

The CDR3 sequence is 14 residues long. V was pared by 3 bases and J by 5 bases, with 1 base of the junction left unmatched. Worth noting for this clone: Its target is not known.

Assay used: immunoSEQ multiplex PCR; TCRdb lists only in-frame clones, some missing. The sample consists of around 300,000 clones, about 86% of them appearing once. General observations from the study: Most TCR sequences showed up rarely, but some public TCRs showed up in many donors. Both high specificity and high sensitivity reportedly marked the classifier's diagnosis of cytomegalovirus status.

V and J are TRBV5-3 and TRBJ2-5; 13 bases are a match to TRBD2. TRBV5-3 is filed as an ORF, its function uncertain. The sequenced sample consisted of PBMCs. This receptor was taken from a woman between 18 and 29 years old in good health and CMV-seronegative. DNA for the CDR3: TGTGCCAGAAGCTGGGGACTAGCGGGGGAGACCCAGTACTTC. Protein: CARSWGLAGETQYF.